This T cell receptor (beta chain) was sequenced in a study of blood T cell repertoires in COVID-19. Study overall: From the United States, Italy and Spain came samples of acute and convalescent COVID-19. From T cells, B-cell-depleted T cells, or PBMCs came the material, which was cDNA or gDNA.

Germline assignment: CDR1 SGHNT and CDR2 YYREEE (reference sequence). V was clipped by 3 bases and J by 4 bases; unmatched bases: 5. The CDR3 is made up of 14 amino acids. As originally analysed: The authors estimated nucleated cell counts from reference gene primer amplification. TCRdb keeps only in-frame clones here, not all; method: immunoSEQ multiplex PCR. Clonal size and the V and J genes are those of that table, whereas D and trimming came from the DNA. Of roughly 240,000 clones listed, roughly 80% are singletons. The receptor was isolated from a woman in her sixties or seventies with acute or convalescent COVID-19. Material: peripheral blood. The rearrangement uses TRBV5-4 and TRBJ2-7; TRBD1 agrees at 9 bases. CDR3 loop: CASSSGQGMYEQYF. CDR3 in DNA: TGTGCCAGCAGCTCGGGACAGGGTATGTACGAGCAGTACTTC.